This is a list of T cell receptor beta chains from one sample in a study of identical twins. TCRdb re-called the 5' RACE reads with MiXCR, one entry per CDR3 protein. The sample consists of around 240,000 distinct CDR3 sequences, 10% of them appearing once. The sequencing input was memory T cells sorted from blood. These receptors were obtained from a man aged 45-65 years in good health. Both conserved end residues are part of each CDR3. The D gene is left open where the match is weak. Clone size is shown for a subset of rows, as once, few, many or a class of expanded clone.

>.|many|TRBV5-1|TRBJ1-5
CASSLAGNRDQPQHF
TGCGCCAGCAGCTTGGCAGGGAACCGTGATCAGCCCCAGCATTTT
>.|.|TRBV10-3|TRBJ2-7
CAISRHSDGSYEQYF
TGTGCCATCAGTCGCCATTCGGACGGTTCCTACGAGCAGTACTTC
>.|few|TRBV19|TRBJ2-5
CASSIGWSVQETQYF
TGTGCCAGTAGTATCGGTTGGTCGGTACAAGAGACCCAGTACTTC
>.|few|TRBV6-2/TRBV6-3|TRBJ2-2
CASITGTANTGELFF
TGTGCCAGCATCACCGGGACGGCGAACACCGGGGAGCTGTTTTTT
>.|.|TRBV28|TRBJ2-2
CASSLVFRTLPGELFF
TGTGCCAGCAGTTTAGTTTTTCGAACACTACCCGGGGAGCTGTTTTTT
>TRBD1|many|TRBV12-3/TRBV12-4|TRBJ1-2
CASSARTGLGGYTF
TGTGCCAGCAGTGCCCGGACAGGGCTGGGCGGCTACACCTTC
>.|many|TRBV5-1|TRBJ2-1
CASSVGHLVDEQFF
TGCGCCAGCAGCGTGGGACACTTGGTAGATGAGCAGTTCTTC
>.|.|TRBV4-1|TRBJ2-3
CASSQEITDTQYF
TGCGCCAGCAGCCAAGAAATCACAGATACGCAGTATTTT
>TRBD2|few|TRBV20-1|TRBJ2-1
CSARPLAGGWNDNEQFF
TGCAGTGCTAGACCACTAGCGGGAGGGTGGAATGACAATGAGCAGTTCTTC
>TRBD1|.|TRBV11-2|TRBJ2-6
CASSLGTGGYDSGANVLTF
TGTGCCAGCAGCTTAGGGACAGGGGGATATGACTCTGGGGCCAACGTCCTGACTTTC
>.|many|TRBV5-1|TRBJ2-1
CASSDPWGYNEQFF
TGCGCCAGCAGTGACCCCTGGGGATACAATGAGCAGTTCTTC
>.|.|TRBV14|TRBJ1-2
CASSQRQQGRGGYTF
TGTGCCAGCAGTCAACGACAACAGGGTCGGGGTGGCTACACCTTC
>TRBD2|.|TRBV12-3/TRBV12-4|TRBJ2-1
CASSYRGTSRYNEQFF
TGTGCCAGCAGCTATCGTGGGACTAGTCGATACAATGAGCAGTTCTTC
>.|many|TRBV5-6|TRBJ2-5
CASSPTWGETQYF
TGTGCCAGCAGCCCGACATGGGGAGAGACCCAGTACTTC
>.|many|TRBV2|TRBJ2-3
CASSDGAARGPDTQYF
TGTGCCAGCAGTGATGGAGCGGCAAGAGGCCCAGATACGCAGTATTTT
>.|.|TRBV6-5|TRBJ1-6
CASSYGFGQPREIPLHF
TGTGCCAGCAGTTACGGGTTTGGACAGCCCCGGGAGATACCCCTCCACTTT
>.|.|TRBV24-1|TRBJ1-5
CATSDRQGMGQPQHF
TGTGCCACCAGTGATCGGCAGGGGATGGGGCAGCCCCAGCATTTT
>TRBD2|many|TRBV28|TRBJ2-1
CASSLSMGLAGNEQFF
TGTGCCAGCAGTTTATCCATGGGACTAGCGGGGAATGAGCAGTTCTTC
>TRBD2|few|TRBV7-2|TRBJ2-1
CASSLARLANTEQFF
TGTGCCAGCAGCTTAGCGAGACTAGCTAATACTGAGCAGTTCTTC
>TRBD1|many|TRBV28|TRBJ2-7
CASAPPDRGDEQYF
TGTGCCAGCGCCCCACCGGACAGGGGCGACGAGCAGTACTTC
>.|few|TRBV7-2|TRBJ2-3
CASSPTGTVADTQYF
TGTGCCAGCAGCCCAACCGGTACAGTGGCAGATACGCAGTATTTT
>TRBD2|many|TRBV4-3|TRBJ2-5
CASSQDLASGRFETQYF
TGCGCCAGCAGCCAAGATCTGGCTAGCGGGAGATTCGAGACCCAGTACTTC
>.|.|TRBV2|TRBJ2-1
CANGRQINEQFF
TGTGCCAATGGCCGTCAGATCAATGAGCAGTTCTTC
>.|many|TRBV4-1|TRBJ1-5
CASKTGFYSNQPQHF
TGCGCCAGCAAAACAGGGTTCTATAGCAATCAGCCCCAGCATTTT
>TRBD2|many|TRBV5-5|TRBJ2-3
CASTRTRTTDTQYF
TGTGCCAGCACCCGGACTAGAACCACAGATACGCAGTATTTT
>.|few|TRBV7-9|TRBJ2-5
CASTRGREQETQYF
TGTGCCAGCACCCGTGGCAGGGAACAAGAGACCCAGTACTTC
>TRBD1|many|TRBV5-1|TRBJ1-2
CASSPGQGAYGYTF
TGCGCCAGCAGCCCGGGACAGGGGGCTTATGGCTACACCTTC
>.|many|TRBV7-2|TRBJ2-1
CASSPRGNPYNEQFF
TGTGCCAGCAGCCCGCGCGGGAACCCCTACAATGAGCAGTTCTTC
>.|few|TRBV12-3/TRBV12-4|TRBJ2-5
CASSWAVAETQYF
TGTGCCAGCAGTTGGGCCGTGGCGGAGACCCAGTACTTC
>.|.|TRBV20-1|TRBJ2-4
CSAGRGLAKNIQYF
TGCAGTGCGGGGCGAGGTTTAGCCAAAAACATTCAGTACTTC
>TRBD1|few|TRBV3-1|TRBJ1-2
CASSQGDRGNYGYTF
TGTGCCAGCAGCCAAGGCGACAGGGGTAACTATGGCTACACCTTC
>TRBD1|.|TRBV18|TRBJ2-3
CASSPQTGVVTDTQYF
TGTGCCAGCTCACCACAGACAGGGGTAGTCACAGATACGCAGTATTTT
>.|.|TRBV7-6|TRBJ2-3
CASSPQGRDTQYF
TGTGCCAGCAGTCCCCAAGGTCGAGATACGCAGTATTTT
>.|many|TRBV18|TRBJ2-3
CASSPALEAWGTDTQYF
TGTGCCAGCTCACCGGCCTTAGAAGCATGGGGCACAGATACGCAGTATTTT
>.|few|TRBV20-1|TRBJ2-7
CSAQAADRSSYEQYF
TGCAGTGCCCAAGCGGCAGACAGAAGCTCCTACGAGCAGTACTTC
>TRBD2|many|TRBV6-5|TRBJ2-2
CASSYLRGLAGGHTGELFF
TGTGCCAGCAGTTATCTCCGGGGACTAGCGGGGGGGCATACCGGGGAGCTGTTTTTT
>.|many|TRBV30|TRBJ1-1
CACRTYLNTEAFF
TGTGCCTGCCGGACATATTTGAACACTGAAGCTTTCTTT
>.|many|TRBV6-4|TRBJ2-1
CASSPKGPSDEQFF
TGTGCCAGCAGTCCAAAGGGACCCTCGGATGAGCAGTTCTTC
>.|.|TRBV7-9|TRBJ2-5
CASTTTMVETQYF
TGTGCCAGCACTACGACTATGGTAGAGACCCAGTACTTC
>TRBD1|many|TRBV20-1|TRBJ1-5
CSARDPDRAHSNQPQHF
TGCAGTGCTAGAGACCCGGACAGGGCCCATAGCAATCAGCCCCAGCATTTT
>.|few|TRBV5-1|TRBJ2-6
CASSFGGDSGANVLTF
TGCGCCAGCAGCTTCGGCGGAGACTCTGGGGCCAACGTCCTGACTTTC
>.|few|TRBV11-3|TRBJ2-2
CASSLGAGSNTGELFF
TGTGCCAGCAGCTTAGGGGCAGGATCGAACACCGGGGAGCTGTTTTTT
>TRBD2|.|TRBV9|TRBJ2-5
CASSAGTSGGQETQYF
TGTGCCAGCAGCGCCGGGACTAGCGGGGGCCAAGAGACCCAGTACTTC
>.|few|TRBV20-1|TRBJ2-1
CSATTMTAVSYNEQFF
TGCAGTGCTACGACAATGACAGCCGTCTCCTACAATGAGCAGTTCTTC
>.|few|TRBV9|TRBJ2-5
CASSVGTLGQETQYF
TGTGCCAGCAGCGTAGGAACCTTGGGGCAAGAGACCCAGTACTTC
>TRBD1|many|TRBV3-1|TRBJ2-1
CASSPTGGHEQFF
TGTGCCAGCAGCCCGACAGGGGGCCATGAGCAGTTCTTC
>TRBD1|few|TRBV12-3/TRBV12-4|TRBJ1-5
CASSLLTGDYSNQPQHF
TGTGCCAGCAGTCTATTAACAGGGGACTATAGCAATCAGCCCCAGCATTTT
>.|many|TRBV18|TRBJ2-3
CASSPPEGAADTQYF
TGTGCCAGCTCACCACCGGAGGGGGCGGCAGATACGCAGTATTTT